These 16 T cell receptor beta chains were sequenced from one sample in a study of Graves' ophthalmopathy and Graves' hyperthyroidism. Amplification from RNA transcripts yielded the TCR beta CDR3 regions. Following a first-round RT-PCR that used HTBI primers, a second-round multiplex PCR was carried out. MiXCR was run by TCRdb on the multiplex PCR reads, yielding one entry per CDR3 protein. In the table there are a few hundred thousand distinct CDR3 sequences, 15% of which are singletons. The sequenced sample was peripheral blood. The source is a woman aged 18-29 years with stable Graves' hyperthyroidism.

This clonotype was seen at least ten times. The rearrangement links TRBV6-1 to TRBJ1-2, with D unclear. The V gene lost 6 bases and the J gene lost 0 bases, with 14 bases spanning the gap. The germline CDR1 and CDR2 sequences are MNHNS and SASEGT. The CDR3 is 15 amino acids. The CDR3 loop is CASRFGRGANYGYTF. CDR3 nucleotides: TGTGCCAGCAGATTTGGCCGCGGAGCTAACTATGGCTACACCTTC.

This clonotype was observed once. One end of the junction varies from germline; a read error may be responsible. The rearrangement uses TRBV5-1 and TRBJ1-1; TRBD1 might be the D (6 bases). The CDR3 runs 12 residues. CDR1 is SGHRS and CDR2 is YFSETQ in the germline V gene. The CDR3 nucleotides are TGCGCCAGCAGCTCTGGACAGTCTCAAGCCTGCTTT. Its translation is CASSSGQSQACF.

This clonotype showed up many times. The chain has TRBV5-1 and TRBJ1-1; possible D gene TRBD1, 6 bases. The germline V gene has CDR1 SGHRS and CDR2 YFSETQ. The CDR3 runs to 16 residues. The V end was cut by 5 bases, the J end by 1 base, with 18 bases between. CDR3 DNA: TGCGCCAGCAGGGTCACAGGGTTTGGCCCGAACACTGAAGCTTTCTTT. Translation: CASRVTGFGPNTEAFF.

A few counts support this clonotype. The V call is TRBV9, the J call TRBJ1-2; D gene ambiguous. Germline CDR1 SGDLS, CDR2 YYNGEE. The CDR3 is 12 amino acids. V shed 1 base and J shed 13 bases, with 14 bases lying between them. As DNA, the CDR3 is TGTGCCAGCAGCGTAACGACGACTCCCAGCACCTTC. Translated: CASSVTTTPSTF.

The chain combines TRBV7-9 with TRBJ1-6; 7 nucleotides line up with TRBD1. Germline trimming cut 3 bases from V and 7 bases from J; bases unmatched to any gene: 12. The germline CDR1 and CDR2 sequences are SEHNR and FQNEAQ (reference sequence). This CDR3 spans 17 amino acids. The CDR3 DNA sequence: TGTGCCAGCAGCTTGGGTGAAGGGGGCGTCGGGAATTCACCCCTCCACTTT. Translated: CASSLGEGGVGNSPLHF.

In its sample, this clonotype was seen many times. This rearrangement joins TRBV5-4 to TRBJ1-6; 8 nucleotides agree with TRBD1. The CDR3 runs to 15 residues. From germline, CDR1 is SGHNT and CDR2 YYREEE (reference sequence). Losses at the gene ends were 2 bases for V and 9 bases for J; bases not matched to a gene: 7. The CDR3 bases are TGTGCCAGCAGCTTTCCGGGACAGGCGGGTTCACCCCTCCACTTT. Its translation is CASSFPGQAGSPLHF.

In this sample, this clonotype turned up once. This chain links TRBV27 with TRBJ2-5; D possibly corresponds to TRBD1 (6 bases). The CDR3 covers 14 residues. The V gene's germline CDR1 is MNHEY and CDR2 SMNVEV (reference sequence). Trimming removed 10 bases from V and 2 bases from J, with 17 bases in between. CDR3 sequence: CAKTLGTLQETQYF. CDR3 DNA: TGTGCCAAAACACTCGGGACACTACAAGAGACCCAGTACTTC.

This clonotype was seen ten or more times. The chain is built from TRBV19 and TRBJ1-1; D is unresolved. Trimming cost V 0 bases and J 5 bases, with 7 bases left between them. This CDR3 has 13 amino acids. Germline V gene sequence: CDR1 LNHDA, CDR2 SQIVND (reference sequence). This CDR3 reads CASSIDRRTEAFF. As DNA, the CDR3 is TGTGCCAGTAGTATAGATCGGAGGACTGAAGCTTTCTTT.

At least ten counts were recorded for this clonotype. The chain employs TRBV12-3 or TRBV12-4 and TRBJ1-1; D is possibly TRBD1 (5 bases). Trimming shortened V by 7 bases and J by 10 bases, and 16 bases separated the two germline ends. The CDR3 contains 12 residues. The chain's CDR3 is CASTPGPQGAFF. The CDR3 DNA reads TGTGCCAGCACCCCGGGGCCCCAAGGAGCTTTCTTT.

This clonotype was recorded a few times. The junction and the germline gene differ at one end; a read error may be behind it. The chain has TRBV11-1 and TRBJ1-3; 8 nucleotides match TRBD1. The germline CDR1 and CDR2 sequences are SGHAT and FQDESV (reference sequence). This CDR3 is built from 17 residues. The CDR3 coding sequence is TGTGCCAGCAGCCTAGCCGGGACAGGAAACTCTGGAAACACCATATATTTT. Residues: CASSLAGTGNSGNTIYF.

This chain links TRBV6-5 with TRBJ2-2, with D hard to call. Between the trimmed V and J ends, which lost 4 bases and 6 bases, there was a span of 9 bases. CDR1 is MNHEY, CDR2 SVGAGI, per germline. CDR3 length: 13 amino acids. CDR3 region: CASSFIGSGELFF. CDR3 nucleotide sequence: TGTGCCAGCAGTTTTATAGGGTCCGGGGAGCTGTTTTTT.

There are many counts of this clonotype. V and J are TRBV20-1 and TRBJ1-1, with 11 bases fitting TRBD1. The CDR3 is made up of 16 amino acids. Germline assignment: CDR1 DFQATT and CDR2 SNEGSKA (reference sequence). V shed 0 bases, J shed 1 base, and the junction held 4 bases outside the gene matches. CDR3 in amino acids: CSARDWDRGTNTEAFF. In DNA, the CDR3 is TGCAGTGCTAGAGATTGGGACAGGGGGACGAACACTGAAGCTTTCTTT.

This clonotype was seen ten or more times. The chain recombines TRBV7-2 with TRBJ2-5, with no clear D. Germline V CDR1 and CDR2: SGHTA, FQGNSA. Trimming left V 3 bases short and J 0 bases short, with 8 bases between. This CDR3 has 14 residues. The CDR3 reads CASSLAQYQETQYF. DNA of the CDR3: TGTGCCAGCAGCTTGGCCCAGTACCAAGAGACCCAGTACTTC.

This clonotype was recorded at least ten times. The gene calls are TRBV6-5 and TRBJ2-7; D not certain. Trimming cost V 6 bases and J 0 bases, with 9 bases left between them. CDR1 is MNHEY and CDR2 is SVGAGI in the germline V gene. The CDR3 extends over 13 amino acids. The CDR3 sequence: CASSKVGSYEQYF. For the CDR3, the DNA is TGTGCCAGCAGCAAAGTGGGCTCCTACGAGCAGTACTTC.

This chain joins TRBV20-1 and TRBJ2-2; D remains unclear. Germline loops: CDR1 DFQATT, CDR2 SNEGSKA (reference sequence). Trimming stripped 6 bases from V and 5 bases from J, with 10 bases between. This CDR3 is built from 12 residues. Here the CDR3 reads CSALQETGELFF. The CDR3, as DNA: TGCAGTGCCCTCCAGGAGACCGGGGAGCTGTTTTTT.

This clonotype was counted at least ten times. The chain carries TRBV11-2 and TRBJ2-6; tentatively, D is TRBD2 (6 bases). This CDR3 spans 18 amino acids. The germline V gene encodes CDR1 SGHAT and CDR2 FQNNGV. Deletions cut 1 base from V and 0 bases from J, with 13 bases between. The CDR3 sequence: CASSLGLRGVSGANVLTF. CDR3 bases: TGTGCCAGCAGCTTAGGACTCCGCGGGGTCTCTGGGGCCAACGTCCTGACTTTC.